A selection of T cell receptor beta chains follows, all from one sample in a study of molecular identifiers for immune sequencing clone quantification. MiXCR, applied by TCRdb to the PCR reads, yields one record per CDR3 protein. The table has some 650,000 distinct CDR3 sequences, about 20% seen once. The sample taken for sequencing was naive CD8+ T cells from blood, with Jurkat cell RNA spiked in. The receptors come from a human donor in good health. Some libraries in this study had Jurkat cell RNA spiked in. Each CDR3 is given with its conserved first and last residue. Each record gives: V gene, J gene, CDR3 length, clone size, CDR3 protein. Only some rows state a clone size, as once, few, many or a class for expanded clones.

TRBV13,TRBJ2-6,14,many,CASSPYPGANVLTF
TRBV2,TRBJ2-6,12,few,CASEDRANVLTF
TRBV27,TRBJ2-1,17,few,CASAARGGFSSYNEQFF
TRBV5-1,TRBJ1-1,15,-,CASSSEDGPNTEAFF
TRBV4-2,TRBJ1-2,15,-,CAGSQEMEGLYGYTF
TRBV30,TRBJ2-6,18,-,CAWSVIQGISSGANVLTF
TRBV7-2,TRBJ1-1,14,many,CASSLADRNTEAFF
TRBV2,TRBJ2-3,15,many,CASSDVGSITDTQYF
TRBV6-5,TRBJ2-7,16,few,CASSYSGTLNPYEQYF
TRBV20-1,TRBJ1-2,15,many,CSASPTGFTDYGYTF
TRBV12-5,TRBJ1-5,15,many,CASGRGQGANQPQHF
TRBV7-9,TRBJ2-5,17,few,CASSPMTAGTDQETQYF
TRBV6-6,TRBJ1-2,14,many,CASNSDRGNYGYTF
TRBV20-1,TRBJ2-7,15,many,CSARSISGTSYEQYF
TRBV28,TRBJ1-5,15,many,CASSNQGASDQPQHF
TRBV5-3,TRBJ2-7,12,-,CATGQGAYEQCF
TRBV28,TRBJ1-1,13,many,CASLDSLNTEAFF
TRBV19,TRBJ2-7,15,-,CASSTFWGASYEQCF
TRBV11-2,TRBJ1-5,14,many,CASKRTGVNQPQHF
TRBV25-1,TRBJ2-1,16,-,CASSRATGVIYNEQFF
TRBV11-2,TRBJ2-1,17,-,CASTPGGSRYIQWEQFF
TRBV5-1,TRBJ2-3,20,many,CASSLRFGAGGLGSTDTQYF
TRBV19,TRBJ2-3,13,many,CATRDSSTDTQYF
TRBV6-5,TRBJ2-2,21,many,CASSYSGRVLVSGGSTGELFF
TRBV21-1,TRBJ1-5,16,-,CASSKTVHRMNQPQHF
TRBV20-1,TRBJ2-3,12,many,CSALGVTDTQYF
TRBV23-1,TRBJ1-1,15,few,CASSPLRRLNTEAFF
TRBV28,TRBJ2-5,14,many,CASSHYEDQETQYF
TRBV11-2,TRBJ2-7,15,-,CASSTLGQDHYEQYF
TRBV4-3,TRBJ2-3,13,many,CASSQESVDTQYF
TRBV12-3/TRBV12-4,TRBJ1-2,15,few,CASSLSSGLNYGYTF
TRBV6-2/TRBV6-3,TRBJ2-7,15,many,CASTHGGVWGVEQYF
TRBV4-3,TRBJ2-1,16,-,CASSQVVRSDSDEQFF
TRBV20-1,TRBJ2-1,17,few,CSASPSPRDRVYNEQFF
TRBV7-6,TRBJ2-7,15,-,CASSLGSGGDYEQYF
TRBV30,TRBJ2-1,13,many,CAWDTTAGTEQFF
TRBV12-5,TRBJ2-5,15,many,CASGLVEARAETQYF
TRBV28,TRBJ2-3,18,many,CASSLPGTSGNLGDTQYF
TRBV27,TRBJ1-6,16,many,CASSLSLGGFSSPLHF
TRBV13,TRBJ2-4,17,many,CASSEGGRLLPKNIQYF
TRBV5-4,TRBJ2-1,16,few,CASSLVASGSEGEQFF
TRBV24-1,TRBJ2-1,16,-,CATSDDGLAGYNEQFF
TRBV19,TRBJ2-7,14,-,CASSIPGPGYEQYF
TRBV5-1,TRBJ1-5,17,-,CAGSLWPKDGFDQPQHF
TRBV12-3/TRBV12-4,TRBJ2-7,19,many,CASSSGDRRTPKEYYEQYF
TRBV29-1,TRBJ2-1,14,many,CSVDGAGVGNEQFF
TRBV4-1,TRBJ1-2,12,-,CASGRGPRGYTF
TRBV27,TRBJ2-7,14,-,CASSWGLAGYEQYF
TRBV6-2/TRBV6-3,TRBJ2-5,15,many,CASTSGQLLGETQYF
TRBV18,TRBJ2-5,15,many,CASSPPIRDQETQYF
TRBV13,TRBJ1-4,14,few,CASSRGPAGEKLFF
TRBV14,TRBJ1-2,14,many,CASSQGHDPYGYTF
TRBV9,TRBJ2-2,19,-,CASSVGVGPLAKNTGELFF
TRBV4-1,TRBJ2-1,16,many,CASSPSPGQGMYEQFF
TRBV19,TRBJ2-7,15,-,CASSPLAGPPYEQYF
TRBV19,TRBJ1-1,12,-,CATYTPNTEAFF
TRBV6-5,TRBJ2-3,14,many,CASRSYASTDTQYF
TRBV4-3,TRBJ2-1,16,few,CASSQGERALNNEQFF
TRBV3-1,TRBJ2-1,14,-,CASSQLDRNNEQFF